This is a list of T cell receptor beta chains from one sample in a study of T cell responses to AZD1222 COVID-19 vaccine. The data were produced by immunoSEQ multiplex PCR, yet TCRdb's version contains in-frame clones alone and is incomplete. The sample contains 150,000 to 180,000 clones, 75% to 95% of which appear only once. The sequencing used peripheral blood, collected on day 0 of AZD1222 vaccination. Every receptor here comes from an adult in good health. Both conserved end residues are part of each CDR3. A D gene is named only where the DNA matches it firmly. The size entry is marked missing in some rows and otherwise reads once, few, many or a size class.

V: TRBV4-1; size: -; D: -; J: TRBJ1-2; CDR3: CASSQAKGGTTQNNYGYTF; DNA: TGCGCCAGCAGCCAAGCGAAAGGAGGGACGACACAGAATAACTATGGCTACACCTTC
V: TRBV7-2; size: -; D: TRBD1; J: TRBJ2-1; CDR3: CASSLYPGTGGVEQFF; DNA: TGTGCCAGCAGCTTATACCCGGGGACAGGGGGCGTTGAGCAGTTCTTC
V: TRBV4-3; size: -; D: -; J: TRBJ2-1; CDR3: CASSPGGYNEQFF; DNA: TGCGCCAGCAGCCCCGGAGGATACAATGAGCAGTTCTTC
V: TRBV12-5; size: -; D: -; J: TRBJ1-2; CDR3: CASGLGAKGYGYTF; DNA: TGTGCTAGTGGTTTGGGGGCCAAGGGATATGGCTACACCTTC
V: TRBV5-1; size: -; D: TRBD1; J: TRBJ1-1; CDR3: CASSERQGARAEAFF; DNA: TGCGCCAGCAGCGAAAGACAGGGGGCGAGGGCTGAAGCTTTCTTT
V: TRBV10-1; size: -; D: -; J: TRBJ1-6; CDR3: CATYSGEGLSSYNSPLHF; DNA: TGCGCCACCTACTCCGGAGAGGGCTTGAGCTCCTATAATTCACCCCTCCACTTT
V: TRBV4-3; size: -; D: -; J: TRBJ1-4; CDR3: CASSQVTFLEKLFF; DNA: TGCGCCAGCAGCCAAGTCACGTTTTTGGAAAAACTGTTTTTT
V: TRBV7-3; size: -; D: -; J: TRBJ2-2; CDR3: CASSDKVTGELFF; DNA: TGTGCCAGCAGCGACAAGGTCACCGGGGAGCTGTTTTTT
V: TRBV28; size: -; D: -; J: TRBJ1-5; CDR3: CASRQGRFNQPQHF; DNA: TGTGCCAGCAGACAGGGACGTTTCAATCAGCCCCAGCATTTT
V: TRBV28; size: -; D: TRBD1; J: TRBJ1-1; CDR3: CASRVQGEYDTEAFF; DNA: TGTGCCAGCAGGGTACAGGGGGAATATGACACTGAAGCTTTCTTT
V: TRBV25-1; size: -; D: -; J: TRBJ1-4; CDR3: CASSDRVMGRNEKLFF; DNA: TGTGCCAGCAGTGACAGGGTAATGGGTAGGAATGAAAAACTGTTTTTT
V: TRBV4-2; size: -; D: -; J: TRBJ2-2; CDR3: CASSQDQGLASTGELFF; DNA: TGTGCCAGCAGCCAAGATCAAGGTCTAGCGAGTACCGGGGAGCTGTTTTTT
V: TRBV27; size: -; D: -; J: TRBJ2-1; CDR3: CASSFTDLPPYNEQFF; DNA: TGTGCCAGCAGTTTTACAGACCTTCCCCCTTACAATGAGCAGTTCTTC
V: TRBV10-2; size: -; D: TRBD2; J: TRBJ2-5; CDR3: CASSESRTSETQYF; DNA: TGCGCCAGCAGTGAGTCGAGGACTAGCGAGACCCAGTACTTC
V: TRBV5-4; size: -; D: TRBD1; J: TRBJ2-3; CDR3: CASSPRLGQLTDTQYF; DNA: TGTGCCAGCAGCCCTCGACTGGGACAGCTAACAGATACGCAGTATTTT
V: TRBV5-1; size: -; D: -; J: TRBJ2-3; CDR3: CASSLGVGVVRRNTDTQYF; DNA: TGCGCCAGCAGCTTGGGCGTTGGGGTCGTGCGGAGAAACACAGATACGCAGTATTTT
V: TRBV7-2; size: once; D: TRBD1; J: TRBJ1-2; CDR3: CASSLSNRGSDSGRLHF; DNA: TGTGCCAGCAGCTTATCGAACAGGGGGTCCGATAGTGGTCGGCTACACTTC
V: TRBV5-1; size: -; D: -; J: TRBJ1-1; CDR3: CASSLAGEAEAFF; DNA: TGCGCCAGCAGCTTGGCAGGGGAAGCTGAAGCTTTCTTT
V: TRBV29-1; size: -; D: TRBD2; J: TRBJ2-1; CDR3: CSVVSSGKGYNEQFF; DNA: TGCAGCGTTGTGAGTAGCGGGAAAGGGTACAATGAGCAGTTCTTC
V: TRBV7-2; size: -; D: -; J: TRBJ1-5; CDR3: CASSLVVQNNQPQHF; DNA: TGTGCCAGCAGCTTAGTGGTCCAGAACAATCAGCCCCAGCATTTT
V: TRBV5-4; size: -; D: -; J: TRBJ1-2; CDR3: CASSFVDNYGYTF; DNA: TGTGCCAGCAGCTTCGTGGATAACTATGGCTACACCTTC
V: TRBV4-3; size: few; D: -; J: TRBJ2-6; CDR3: CASSQEGGSSGANVLTF; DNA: TGCGCCAGCAGCCAAGAGGGCGGTTCCTCTGGGGCCAACGTCCTGACTTTC
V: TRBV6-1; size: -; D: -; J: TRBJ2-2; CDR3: CASSEGDLWGTGELFF; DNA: TGTGCCAGCAGTGAAGGGGACCTTTGGGGCACCGGGGAGCTGTTTTTT
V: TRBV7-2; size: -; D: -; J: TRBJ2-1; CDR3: CASSLEGGRERQFF; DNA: TGTGCCAGCAGCTTAGAGGGGGGGCGGGAACGGCAGTTCTTC
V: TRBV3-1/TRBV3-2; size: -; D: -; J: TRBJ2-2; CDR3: CASSSGTNTGELFF; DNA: TGTGCCAGCAGCTCCGGGACAAACACCGGGGAGCTGTTTTTT
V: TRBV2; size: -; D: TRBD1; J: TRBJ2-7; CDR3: CASSPGTGGDEQYF; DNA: TGTGCCAGCAGCCCAGGGACAGGGGGCGATGAGCAGTACTTC
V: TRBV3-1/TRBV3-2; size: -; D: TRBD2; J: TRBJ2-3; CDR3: CASSQVGRAPDTQYF; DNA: TGTGCCAGCAGCCAGGTCGGGAGGGCCCCAGATACGCAGTATTTT
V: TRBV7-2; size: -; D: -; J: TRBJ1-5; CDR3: CASSLVGNNQPQHF; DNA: TGTGCCAGCAGCTTAGTCGGGAACAATCAGCCCCAGCATTTT
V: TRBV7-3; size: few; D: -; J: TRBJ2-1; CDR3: CASSLSGGIPSYNEQFF; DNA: TGTGCCAGCAGCTTATCTGGGGGTATACCCTCCTACAATGAGCAGTTCTTC
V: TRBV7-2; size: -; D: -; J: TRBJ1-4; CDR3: CASSFQGTEKLFF; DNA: TGTGCCAGCAGCTTCCAAGGAACGGAAAAACTGTTTTTT
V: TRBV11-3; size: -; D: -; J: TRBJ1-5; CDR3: CASRSPDGSNQPQHF; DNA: TGTGCCAGCAGGTCTCCTGACGGGAGCAATCAGCCCCAGCATTTT
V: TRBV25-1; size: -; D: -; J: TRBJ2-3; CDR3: CASSDRGSTDTQYF; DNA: TGTGCCAGCAGTGACAGGGGATCTACAGATACGCAGTATTTT
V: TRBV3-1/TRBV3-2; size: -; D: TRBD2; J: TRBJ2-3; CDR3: CASSQDPLAGVTDTQYF; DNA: TGTGCCAGCAGCCAAGATCCCCTAGCGGGAGTGACAGATACGCAGTATTTT
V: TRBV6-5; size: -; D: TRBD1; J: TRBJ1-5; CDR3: CASSYPGQAQHF; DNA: TGTGCCAGCAGTTACCCTGGACAGGCCCAGCATTTT
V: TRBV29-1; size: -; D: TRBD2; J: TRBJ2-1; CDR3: CSVDSPSGRAGEQFF; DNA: TGCAGCGTTGATTCTCCTAGCGGGAGGGCCGGTGAGCAGTTCTTC
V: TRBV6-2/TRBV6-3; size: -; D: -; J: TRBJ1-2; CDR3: CASSYTGPTVRGYTF; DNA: TGTGCCAGCAGTTATACAGGACCAACTGTGCGGGGCTACACCTTC
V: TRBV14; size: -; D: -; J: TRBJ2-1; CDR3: CASSQELGEQFF; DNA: TGTGCCAGCAGCCAGGAACTAGGGGAGCAGTTCTTC
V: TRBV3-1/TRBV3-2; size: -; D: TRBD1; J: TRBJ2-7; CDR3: CASSRTGDNEQYF; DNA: TGTGCCAGCAGCCGGACAGGGGATAACGAGCAGTACTTC
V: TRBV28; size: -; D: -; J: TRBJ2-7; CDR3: CASSPPRQRSSYEQYF; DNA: TGTGCCAGCAGTCCGCCGCGACAGAGGAGCTCCTACGAGCAGTACTTC
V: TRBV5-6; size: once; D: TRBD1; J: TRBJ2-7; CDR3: CASSTRQGREQYF; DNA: TGTGCCAGCAGCACCAGACAGGGAAGAGAGCAGTACTTC
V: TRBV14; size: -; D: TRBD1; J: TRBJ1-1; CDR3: CASSRGQTTNTEAFF; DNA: TGTGCCAGCAGCCGGGGACAGACAACCAACACTGAAGCTTTCTTT
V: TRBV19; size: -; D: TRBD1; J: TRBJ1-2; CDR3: CASSMQGALGYTF; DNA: TGTGCCAGTAGTATGCAGGGGGCATTGGGCTACACCTTC
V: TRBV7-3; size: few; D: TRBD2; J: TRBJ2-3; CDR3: CASSPVGTSGSTDTQYF; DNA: TGTGCCAGCAGCCCGGTGGGGACTAGCGGGAGCACAGATACGCAGTATTTT
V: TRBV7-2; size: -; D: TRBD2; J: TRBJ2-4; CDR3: CASSLLGLAGVVAKNIQYF; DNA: TGTGCCAGCAGCTTACTAGGACTAGCGGGAGTGGTTGCCAAAAACATTCAGTACTTC
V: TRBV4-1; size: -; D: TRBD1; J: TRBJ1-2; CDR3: CASSQNRGGYGYTF; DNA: TGCGCCAGCAGCCAAAACAGGGGCGGCTATGGCTACACCTTC
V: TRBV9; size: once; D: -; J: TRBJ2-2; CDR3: CASSVFQTGELFF; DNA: TGTGCCAGCAGCGTATTCCAGACCGGGGAGCTGTTTTTT
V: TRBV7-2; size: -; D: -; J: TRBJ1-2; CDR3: CASSLALEPYGYTF; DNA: TGTGCCAGCAGCTTAGCGTTGGAACCCTATGGCTACACCTTC